The T cell receptor (beta chain) described here comes from a study of Ad26.COV2.S vaccination and SARS-CoV-2 variants. Study-wide context: Donor got 5x10^10 or 1x10^11 viral particles of Ad26.COV2.S.

With respect to this clone: The antigen remains unidentified.

Using immunoSEQ multiplex PCR, the repertoire was profiled, and TCRdb retains in-frame clones only, with some absent. The profile shows about 680,000 clones, around 92% of them singletons. Whole-study results and caveats: Placebo recipients showed lower spike-specific TCR breadth than vaccinees.

Noted treatment: some 19 received Ad26.COV2.S at low or high dose, single or two shots; about 5 received placebo; per-sample allocation not given. Following the first vaccine or placebo injection, samples were taken on day 63. Germline V lookup: CDR1 MNHEY, CDR2 SVGAGI. The CDR3 length is 15 residues. The trim removed 0 bases at V and 2 bases at J, leaving 1 base unmatched. The V call is TRBV6-5, the J call TRBJ1-3; 7 positions match TRBD1. The sample in question was peripheral blood, obtained in a trial of Ad26.COV2.S vaccine versus placebo. The origin of this receptor is a person aged 18-60 years who received the Ad26.COV2.S COVID-19 vaccine or a placebo. CDR3 region: CASSYSTGTGNTIYF. In DNA, the CDR3 is TGTGCCAGCAGTTACTCGACAGGGACTGGAAACACCATATATTTT.